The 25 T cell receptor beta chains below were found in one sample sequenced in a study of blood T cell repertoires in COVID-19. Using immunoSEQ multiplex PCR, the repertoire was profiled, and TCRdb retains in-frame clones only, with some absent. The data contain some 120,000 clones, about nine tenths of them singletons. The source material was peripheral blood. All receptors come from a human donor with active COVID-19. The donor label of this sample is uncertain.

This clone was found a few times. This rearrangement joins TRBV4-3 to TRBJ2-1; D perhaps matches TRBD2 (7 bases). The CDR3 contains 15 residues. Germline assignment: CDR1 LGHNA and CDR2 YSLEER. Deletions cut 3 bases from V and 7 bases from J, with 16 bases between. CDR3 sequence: CASSHAGAIGNEQFF. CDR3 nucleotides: TGCGCCAGCAGCCACGCGGGGGCTATCGGGAATGAGCAGTTCTTC.

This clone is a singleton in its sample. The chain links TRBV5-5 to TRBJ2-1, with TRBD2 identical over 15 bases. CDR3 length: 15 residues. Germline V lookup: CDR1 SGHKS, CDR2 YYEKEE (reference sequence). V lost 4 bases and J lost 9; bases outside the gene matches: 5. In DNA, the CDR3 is TGTGCCAGCAGCCGGACTAGCGGGGGGGCGGGTGAGCAGTTCTTC. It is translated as CASSRTSGGAGEQFF.

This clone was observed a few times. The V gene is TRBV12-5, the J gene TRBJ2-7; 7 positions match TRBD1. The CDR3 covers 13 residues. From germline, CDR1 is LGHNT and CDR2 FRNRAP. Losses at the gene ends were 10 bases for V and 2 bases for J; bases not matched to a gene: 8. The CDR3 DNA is TGTGCTACTTCAAGGACAGGCGCCTACGAGCAGTACTTC. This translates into CATSRTGAYEQYF.

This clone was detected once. CDR3 in DNA: TGTGCCAGCACCCCGGCAGGTTGGATCGAGCAGTACTTC. Residues: CASTPAGWIEQYF. The chain links TRBV2 to TRBJ2-7; D not certain. Germline V gene sequence: CDR1 SNHLY, CDR2 FYNNEI. The V gene lost 7 bases and the J gene lost 6 bases, with 16 bases spanning the gap. The CDR3 is 13 amino acids.

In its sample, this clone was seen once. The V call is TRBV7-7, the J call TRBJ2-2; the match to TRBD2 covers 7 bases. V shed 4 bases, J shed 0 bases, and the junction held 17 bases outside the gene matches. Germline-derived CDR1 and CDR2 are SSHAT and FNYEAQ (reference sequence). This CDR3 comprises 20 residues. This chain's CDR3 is CASSSSWGGSQSSNTGELFF. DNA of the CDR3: TGTGCCAGCAGCTCCTCGTGGGGGGGGTCGCAGAGTTCGAACACCGGGGAGCTGTTTTTT. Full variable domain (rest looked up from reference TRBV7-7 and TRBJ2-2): GAGVSQSPRYKVTKRGQDVTLRCDPISSHATLYWYQQALGQGPEFLTYFNYEAQPDKSGLPSDRFSAERPEGSISTLTIQRTEQRDSAMYRCASSSSWGGSQSSNTGELFFGEGSRLTVL.

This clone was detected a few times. This CDR3 reads CASSDSPGQQETQYF. CDR3 nucleotide sequence: TGTGCCAGCAGTGACTCGCCGGGACAACAAGAGACCCAGTACTTC. J is TRBJ2-5 and V is TRBV6-4, with D possibly being TRBD1 (6 bases). Trimming removed 0 bases from V and 2 bases from J, with 10 bases in between. Per the germline V gene, CDR1 is MRHNA and CDR2 is SNTAGT. The CDR3 sequence is 15 residues long.

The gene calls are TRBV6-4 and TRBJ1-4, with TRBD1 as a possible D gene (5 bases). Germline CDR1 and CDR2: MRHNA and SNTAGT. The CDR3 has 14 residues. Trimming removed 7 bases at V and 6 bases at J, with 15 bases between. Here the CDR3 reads CASKEKWGDEKLFF. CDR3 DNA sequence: TGTGCCAGCAAAGAAAAGTGGGGGGATGAAAAACTGTTTTTT.

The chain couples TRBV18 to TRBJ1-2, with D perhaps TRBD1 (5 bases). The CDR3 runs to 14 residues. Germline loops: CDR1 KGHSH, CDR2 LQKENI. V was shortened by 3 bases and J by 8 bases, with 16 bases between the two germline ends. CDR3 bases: TGTGCCAGCTCACCCTCCCCGGGGGGTGAAGGCTACACCTTC. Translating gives CASSPSPGGEGYTF.

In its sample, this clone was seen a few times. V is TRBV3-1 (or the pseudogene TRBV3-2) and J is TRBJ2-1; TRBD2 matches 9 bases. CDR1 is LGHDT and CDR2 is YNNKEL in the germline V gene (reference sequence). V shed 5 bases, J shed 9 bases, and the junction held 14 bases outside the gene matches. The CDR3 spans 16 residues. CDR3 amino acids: CASSARGLAGLAEQFF. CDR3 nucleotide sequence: TGTGCCAGCAGCGCTAGGGGCCTAGCGGGGTTGGCTGAGCAGTTCTTC.

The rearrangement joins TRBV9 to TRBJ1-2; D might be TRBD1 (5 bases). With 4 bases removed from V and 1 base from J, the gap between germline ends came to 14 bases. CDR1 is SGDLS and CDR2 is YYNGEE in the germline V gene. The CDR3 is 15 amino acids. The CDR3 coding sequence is TGTGCCAGCAGCTTAACAGGAGTCATTAACTATGGCTACACCTTC. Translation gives CASSLTGVINYGYTF.

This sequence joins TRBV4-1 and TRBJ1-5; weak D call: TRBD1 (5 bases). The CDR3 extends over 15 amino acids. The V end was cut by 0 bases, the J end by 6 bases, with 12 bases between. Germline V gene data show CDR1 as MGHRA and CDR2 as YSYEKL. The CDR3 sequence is CASSQDQGSGQPQHF. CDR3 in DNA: TGCGCCAGCAGCCAAGATCAGGGCTCAGGTCAGCCCCAGCATTTT.

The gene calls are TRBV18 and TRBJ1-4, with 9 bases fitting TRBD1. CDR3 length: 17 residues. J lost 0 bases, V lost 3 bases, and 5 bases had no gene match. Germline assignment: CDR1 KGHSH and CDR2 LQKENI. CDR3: CASSPTRDRATNEKLFF. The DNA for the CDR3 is TGTGCCAGCTCACCCACAAGGGACAGGGCAACTAATGAAAAACTGTTTTTT.

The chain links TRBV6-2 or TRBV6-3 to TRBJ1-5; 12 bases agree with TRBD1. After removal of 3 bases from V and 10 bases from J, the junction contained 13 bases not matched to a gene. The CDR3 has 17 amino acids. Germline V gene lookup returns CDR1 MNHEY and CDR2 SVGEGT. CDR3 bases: TGTGCCAGCAGTTATCCGCTACCCGGGACAGGGGGCAGCCCCCAGCATTTT. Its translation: CASSYPLPGTGGSPQHF.

The DNA of the CDR3 is TGTGCCAGCAGTTTGCTAGCGGGGGCCCGGGGTGAGCAGTTCTTC. Protein product: CASSLLAGARGEQFF. The chain combines TRBV27 with TRBJ2-1; 10 nucleotides line up with TRBD2. CDR1 is MNHEY and CDR2 is SMNVEV in the germline V gene (reference sequence). The CDR3 consists of 15 residues. V trimming: 3 bases; J trimming: 9 bases; junction bases outside the gene matches: 8.

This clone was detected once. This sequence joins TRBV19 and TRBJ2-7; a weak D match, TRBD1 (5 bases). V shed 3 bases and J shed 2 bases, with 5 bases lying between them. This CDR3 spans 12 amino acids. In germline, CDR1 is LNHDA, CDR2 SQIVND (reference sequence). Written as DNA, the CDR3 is TGTGCCAGTAGTATGGGGCCCTACGAGCAGTACTTC. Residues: CASSMGPYEQYF.

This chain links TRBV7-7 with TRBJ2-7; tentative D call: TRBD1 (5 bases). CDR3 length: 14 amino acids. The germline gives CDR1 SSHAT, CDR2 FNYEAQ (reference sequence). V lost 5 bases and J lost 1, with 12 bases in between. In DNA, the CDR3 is TGTGCCAGCAGCCCAGGGTACGATTCCTACGAGCAGTACTTC. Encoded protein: CASSPGYDSYEQYF.

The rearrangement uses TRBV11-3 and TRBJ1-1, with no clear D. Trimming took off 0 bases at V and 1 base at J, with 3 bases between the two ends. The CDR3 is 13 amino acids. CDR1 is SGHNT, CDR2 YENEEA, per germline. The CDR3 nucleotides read TGTGCCAGCAGCTTAGACCAGAACACTGAAGCTTTCTTT. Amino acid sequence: CASSLDQNTEAFF.

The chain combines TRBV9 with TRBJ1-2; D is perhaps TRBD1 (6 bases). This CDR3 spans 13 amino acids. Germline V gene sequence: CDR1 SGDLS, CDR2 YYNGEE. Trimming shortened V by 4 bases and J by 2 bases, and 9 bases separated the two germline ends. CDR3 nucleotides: TGTGCCAGCAGCCGCACAGGGAACTATGGCTACACCTTC. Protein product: CASSRTGNYGYTF.

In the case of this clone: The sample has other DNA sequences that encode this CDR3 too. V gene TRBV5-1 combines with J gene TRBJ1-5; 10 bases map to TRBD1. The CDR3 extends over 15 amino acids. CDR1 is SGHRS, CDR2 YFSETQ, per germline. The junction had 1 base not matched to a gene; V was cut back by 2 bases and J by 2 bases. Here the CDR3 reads CASSLGTGGNQPQHF. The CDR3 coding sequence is TGCGCCAGCAGCTTAGGGACAGGGGGCAATCAGCCCCAGCATTTT.

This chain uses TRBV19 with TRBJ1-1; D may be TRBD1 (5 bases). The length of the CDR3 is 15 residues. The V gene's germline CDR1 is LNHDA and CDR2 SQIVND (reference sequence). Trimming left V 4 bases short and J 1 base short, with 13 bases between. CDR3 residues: CASSRMAGKNTEAFF. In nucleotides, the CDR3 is TGTGCCAGTAGTAGAATGGCAGGGAAGAACACTGAAGCTTTCTTT.

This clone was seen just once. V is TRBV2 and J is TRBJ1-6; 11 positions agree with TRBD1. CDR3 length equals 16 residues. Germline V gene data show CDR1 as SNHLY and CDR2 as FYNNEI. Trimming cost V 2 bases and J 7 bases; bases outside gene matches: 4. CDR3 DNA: TGTGCCAGCAGTGAAATAAGGGACAGGGGGAATTCACCCCTCCACTTT. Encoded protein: CASSEIRDRGNSPLHF.

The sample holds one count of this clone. The CDR3 nucleotides read TGTGCCAGCAGTTACCAGTACCAAGAGACCCAGTACTTC. This sequence encodes CASSYQYQETQYF. The V gene is TRBV6-6, the J gene TRBJ2-5; D unclear. Looked up from germline, CDR1 is MNHNY and CDR2 is SVGAGI (reference sequence). The CDR3 contains 13 residues. Trimming took 2 bases from V and 0 from J, leaving 4 bases between them.

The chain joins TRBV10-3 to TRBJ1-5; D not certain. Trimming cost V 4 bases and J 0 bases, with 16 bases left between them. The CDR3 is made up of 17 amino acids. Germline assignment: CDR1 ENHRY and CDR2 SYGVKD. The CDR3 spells CAISGVEGPYSNQPQHF. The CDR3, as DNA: TGTGCCATCAGTGGTGTAGAGGGCCCCTATAGCAATCAGCCCCAGCATTTT.

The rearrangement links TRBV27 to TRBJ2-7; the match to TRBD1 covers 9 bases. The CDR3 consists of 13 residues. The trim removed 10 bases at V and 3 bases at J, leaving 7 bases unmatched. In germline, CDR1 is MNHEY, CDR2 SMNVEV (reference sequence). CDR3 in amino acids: CATRTGVLYEQYF. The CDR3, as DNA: TGTGCCACCAGGACAGGGGTCCTCTACGAGCAGTACTTC.

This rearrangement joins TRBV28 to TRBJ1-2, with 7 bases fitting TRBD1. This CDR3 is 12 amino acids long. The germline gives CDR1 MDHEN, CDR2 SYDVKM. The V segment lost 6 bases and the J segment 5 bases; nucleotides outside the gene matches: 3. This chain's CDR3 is CASSSGGYGYTF. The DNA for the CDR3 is TGTGCCAGCAGCTCAGGGGGGTATGGCTACACCTTC.